This T cell receptor beta chain stems from a study of CD8 T cells in ankylosing spondylitis. Details on this clonotype: Its antigen is undetermined.

Each CDR3 protein gets one entry after TCRdb re-called the 5' RACE reads with MiXCR. The table lists some 290,000 distinct CDR3 sequences, about 19% of them singletons. Overall study findings and caveats: Prior literature has documented some motif variants in synovial fluid and blood from reactive arthritis.

V lost 6 bases to trimming and J lost 2 bases; unmatched junction nucleotides: 7. The germline gives CDR1 DFQATT, CDR2 SNEGSKA (reference sequence). There are 14 residues in the CDR3. This rearrangement joins TRBV20-1 to TRBJ1-3, with TRBD1 matching 7 bases. This clonotype was sampled from a male donor with ankylosing spondylitis or in good health (not recorded which). Sequencing was done on a sample of blood, either unsorted or a sorted T cell fraction (not recorded which). In nucleotides, the CDR3 is TGCAGTGCAGAAGACAGGGTAGCTGGAAACACCATATATTTT. Encoded protein: CSAEDRVAGNTIYF.